This entry lists 32 T cell receptor beta chains sequenced from one sample in a study of shared clonotypes between healthy human individuals. Produced via immunoSEQ multiplex PCR; TCRdb's table is partial and in-frame only. The sample comprises some 1,100,000 clones, approximately 80% of which are singletons, and around 0.47% rests with the top ten. The specimen was memory CD4+ T cells from PBMCs. Described subset: CD45RA-negative fraction. These receptors originate from a man younger than 35 in good health. Some clones in this sample may be carry-over from other donors' samples.

In DNA, the CDR3 is TGTGCCAGCAGCGAAAGCCTGGGGGAAAAACTGTTTTTT. This sequence encodes CASSESLGEKLFF. The gene calls are TRBV5-4 and TRBJ1-4; D gene unclear. The CDR3 sequence is 13 residues long. The germline V gene encodes CDR1 SGHNT and CDR2 YYREEE (reference sequence). Between the trimmed V and J ends, which lost 4 bases and 8 bases, there was a span of 12 bases.

On this clone itself: The sample contains more than one DNA sequence encoding this CDR3. The V call is TRBV7-7, the J call TRBJ2-1, with 12 bases identical to TRBD1. The CDR3 runs to 15 residues. The V segment lost 5 bases and the J segment 7 bases; nucleotides outside the gene matches: 6. Germline V gene data show CDR1 as SSHAT and CDR2 as FNYEAQ (reference sequence). The DNA for the CDR3 is TGTGCCAGCAGCCCCGGGACAGGGGGCGGGAATGAGCAGTTCTTC. It yields the protein CASSPGTGGGNEQFF. Full variable domain (rest looked up from reference TRBV7-7 and TRBJ2-1): GAGVSQSPRYKVTKRGQDVTLRCDPISSHATLYWYQQALGQGPEFLTYFNYEAQPDKSGLPSDRFSAERPEGSISTLTIQRTEQRDSAMYRCASSPGTGGGNEQFFGPGTRLTVL.

CDR3 region: CASSFGPGTANEQFF. The DNA for the CDR3 is TGTGCCAGCAGCTTTGGCCCCGGGACAGCTAATGAGCAGTTCTTC. The chain combines TRBV7-9 with TRBJ2-1, with 7 bases identical to TRBD1. This CDR3 region has 15 residues. Losses at the gene ends were 3 bases for V and 7 bases for J; bases not matched to a gene: 9. The germline V gene has CDR1 SEHNR and CDR2 FQNEAQ (reference sequence).

The chain couples TRBV29-1 to TRBJ2-7; 13 bases match TRBD2. The CDR3 is made up of 14 amino acids. Germline V gene data show CDR1 as SQVTM and CDR2 as ANQGSEA. V lost 1 base, J lost 7 bases, and 4 bases stayed unmatched. The DNA for the CDR3 is TGCAGCGTTGAAGCCCGGACTAGCGGGAGAGAGCAGTACTTC. This codes for CSVEARTSGREQYF.

This clone was counted many times. The V gene is TRBV10-1, the J gene TRBJ1-1, with D possibly matching TRBD1 (5 bases). Looked up from germline, CDR1 is WNHNN and CDR2 is SYGVQD (reference sequence). Between the trimmed V and J ends, which lost 4 bases and 3 bases, there was a span of 12 bases. The CDR3 has 14 amino acids. The CDR3 is CASSARAVYTEAFF. CDR3 in DNA: TGCGCCAGCAGTGCCAGGGCCGTCTACACTGAAGCTTTCTTT.

V usage is TRBV29-1 and J usage is TRBJ2-3; 8 bases line up with TRBD2. Trimming took 6 bases from V and 3 from J; bases not matched to a gene: 11. In germline, CDR1 is SQVTM, CDR2 ANQGSEA. There are 15 residues in the CDR3. In DNA form, the CDR3 reads TGCAGCGTGGCCGGGACTAGGGGTGGAACAGATACGCAGTATTTT. It codes for CSVAGTRGGTDTQYF.

The chain joins TRBV4-2 to TRBJ2-3; 9 nucleotides match TRBD1. Germline V gene lookup returns CDR1 LGHNA and CDR2 YNFKEQ. The CDR3 totals 17 residues. V lost 5 bases to trimming and J lost 4 bases; unmatched junction nucleotides: 13. CDR3 sequence reads: CASSREPGQGGPDTQYF. The CDR3 region has the DNA TGTGCCAGCAGCAGAGAACCGGGACAGGGCGGCCCAGATACGCAGTATTTT.

The chain uses TRBV7-2 and TRBJ2-1; 9 bases line up with TRBD1. The germline CDR1 and CDR2 sequences are SGHTA and FQGNSA. There are 14 residues in the CDR3. V was pared by 8 bases and J by 6 bases, with 8 bases of the junction left unmatched. The CDR3 sequence: CASLRDRERNEQFF. The CDR3 DNA follows: TGTGCCAGCCTACGGGACAGGGAGCGCAATGAGCAGTTCTTC.

This chain links TRBV7-8 with TRBJ2-7; D perhaps matches TRBD1 (6 bases). The CDR3 is 15 amino acids. Germline V gene lookup returns CDR1 SGHVS and CDR2 FQNEAQ. Trimming removed 1 base at V and 5 bases at J, with 15 bases between. The CDR3 loop reads CASSLDSRGRDEQYF. The CDR3 nucleotides read TGTGCCAGCAGCTTAGATTCCAGGGGCCGGGACGAGCAGTACTTC. Supplemented by reference TRBV7-8 and TRBJ2-7, the full variable domain reads GAGVSQSPRYKVAKRGQDVALRCDPISGHVSLFWYQQALGQGPEFLTYFQNEAQLDKSGLPSDRFFAERPEGSVSTLKIQRTQQEDSAVYLCASSLDSRGRDEQYFGPGTRLTVT.

This chain joins TRBV4-2 and TRBJ1-5; D call uncertain. The V gene's germline CDR1 is LGHNA and CDR2 YNFKEQ. There are 16 residues in the CDR3. V shed 1 base and J shed 0 bases, with 10 bases lying between them. As DNA, the CDR3 is TGTGCCAGCAGCCAAGTGGCGGAACTTAGCAATCAGCCCCAGCATTTT. Its translation is CASSQVAELSNQPQHF.

This rearrangement joins TRBV28 to TRBJ2-5, with a weak D call TRBD1 (5 bases). V was pared by 10 bases and J by 0 bases, with 9 bases between. The CDR3 covers 12 residues. Germline lookup yields CDR1 MDHEN and CDR2 SYDVKM. In DNA, the CDR3 is TGTGCCACCCAGGGTAACCAAGAGACCCAGTACTTC. This codes for CATQGNQETQYF.

In DNA, the CDR3 is TGTGCCAGCAGCTTAGTGCCGGGCCCTAACTATGGCTACACCTTC. This gives the protein CASSLVPGPNYGYTF. The J gene is TRBJ1-2, the V gene TRBV7-9; D call uncertain. CDR1 is SEHNR, CDR2 FQNEAQ, per germline (reference sequence). With 1 base removed from V and 0 bases from J, the gap between germline ends came to 9 bases. The CDR3 consists of 15 residues.

The chain carries TRBV11-1 and TRBJ1-1; 9 bases agree with TRBD1. Germline CDR1 is SGHAT and CDR2 is FQDESV (reference sequence). This CDR3 is built from 14 residues. V lost 8 bases to trimming and J lost 4 bases; unmatched junction nucleotides: 8. In DNA form, the CDR3 reads TGTGCCAGCCAGTTAACAGGGGGCATCACTGAAGCTTTCTTT. Translated, it gives CASQLTGGITEAFF.

In its sample, this clone was seen many times. The rearrangement joins TRBV4-3 to TRBJ1-2, with TRBD1 matching 10 bases. J was trimmed by 1 base and V by 3 bases; bases with no gene match: 5. The CDR3 length is 16 residues. Germline CDR1 and CDR2: LGHNA and YSLEER. CDR3 protein: CASSQDRGNRNYGYTF. CDR3 bases: TGCGCCAGCAGCCAGGACAGGGGGAACCGTAACTATGGCTACACCTTC.

V is TRBV5-5 and J is TRBJ1-4; 8 nucleotides align to TRBD1. V trimming: 3 bases; J trimming: 17 bases; junction bases outside the gene matches: 15. This CDR3 has 14 amino acids. Germline V gene lookup returns CDR1 SGHKS and CDR2 YYEKEE (reference sequence). Written as DNA, the CDR3 is TGTGCCAGCAGCTCCGGACAGGGAAAGGTCCACCCTTTTTTT. Its translation: CASSSGQGKVHPFF.

This clone is a singleton in its sample. The V and J genes are TRBV28 and TRBJ2-6, with a weak D call TRBD2 (5 bases). Germline V gene lookup returns CDR1 MDHEN and CDR2 SYDVKM. Trimming removed 6 bases at V and 4 bases at J, with 7 bases between. The CDR3 has 13 amino acids. The CDR3 loop is CASRPSGANVLTF. The CDR3 DNA reads TGTGCCAGCAGGCCTAGCGGGGCCAACGTCCTGACTTTC.

The rearrangement links TRBV18 to TRBJ1-1, with 8 bases aligning to TRBD1. J lost 2 bases, V lost 5 bases, and 4 bases had no gene match. CDR3 length: 14 amino acids. Looked up from germline, CDR1 is KGHSH and CDR2 is LQKENI. The chain's CDR3 is CASSLQGENTEAFF. The CDR3 DNA is TGTGCCAGCTCATTACAGGGGGAAAACACTGAAGCTTTCTTT.

About this clone: Sequence at one end of the junction differs from germline and may be a read error. V is TRBV11-2 and J is TRBJ1-2; the D is unclear. The CDR3 runs 14 residues. Looked up from germline, CDR1 is SGHAT and CDR2 is FQNNGV. For the CDR3, the DNA is TGTGCCGGCAGCGCATCCCAGGCGAACTATGGCTACACCTTC. This translates into CAGSASQANYGYTF.

This clone was counted a single time. The same CDR3 is also encoded by other DNA sequences in this sample. V gene TRBV6-5 combines with J gene TRBJ2-1; D gene unclear. Germline V gene sequence: CDR1 MNHEY, CDR2 SVGAGI. With 6 bases removed from V and 7 bases from J, the gap between germline ends came to 4 bases. CDR3 length: 10 residues. For the CDR3, the DNA is TGTGCCAGCAGGGGTAATGAGCAGTTCTTC. Amino acid sequence: CASRGNEQFF.

This clone was counted between two and nine times. Here the CDR3 DNA reads TGTGCCAGCAGCCTCCTACGGGACACGCAGTACTTC. Protein: CASSLLRDTQYF. The V gene is TRBV7-2, the J gene TRBJ2-7, with D possibly being TRBD1 (6 bases). Trimming removed 5 bases at V and 9 bases at J, with 14 bases between. CDR1 is SGHTA and CDR2 is FQGNSA in the germline V gene. This CDR3 is built from 12 residues.

V is TRBV5-5 and J is TRBJ2-1, with TRBD2 identical over 8 bases. In germline, CDR1 is SGHKS, CDR2 YYEKEE (reference sequence). V shed 4 bases, J shed 2 bases, and the junction held 14 bases outside the gene matches. CDR3 size: 18 residues. This CDR3 is CASSQSGLDEMAYNEQFF. CDR3 sequence (DNA): TGTGCCAGCAGCCAATCGGGACTAGACGAAATGGCCTACAATGAGCAGTTCTTC.

The V call is TRBV28, the J call TRBJ2-1; 8 nucleotides line up with TRBD2. Germline V gives CDR1 MDHEN, CDR2 SYDVKM. V was pared by 3 bases and J by 7 bases, with 8 bases of the junction left unmatched. The CDR3 totals 15 residues. This CDR3 reads CASSFSGSGRNEQFF. The CDR3 region has the DNA TGTGCCAGCAGTTTCAGCGGGAGCGGTCGAAATGAGCAGTTCTTC.

This sequence joins TRBV7-3 and TRBJ2-7; 11 nucleotides match TRBD2. From germline, CDR1 is SGHTA and CDR2 FQGTGA. The V gene end was trimmed by 8 bases and the J gene end by 6 bases; junction bases not matched to a gene: 6. There are 13 residues in the CDR3. Written as DNA, the CDR3 is TGTGCCAGCTCACCTAGCGGGAGGTCCGAGCAGTACTTC. As protein: CASSPSGRSEQYF.

The CDR3 reads CASRVWGNEQFF. CDR3 coding DNA: TGTGCCAGCAGGGTATGGGGCAATGAGCAGTTCTTC. The chain uses TRBV28 and TRBJ2-1; D not resolved. The CDR3 contains 12 residues. The V end was cut by 6 bases, the J end by 6 bases, with 9 bases between. In germline, CDR1 is MDHEN, CDR2 SYDVKM.

The chain combines TRBV7-9 with TRBJ2-5, with D uncertain. Trimming took off 5 bases at V and 5 bases at J, with 6 bases between the two ends. Germline V gene lookup returns CDR1 SEHNR and CDR2 FQNEAQ (reference sequence). CDR3 length equals 11 residues. The CDR3 protein is CASSIKETQYF. Written as DNA, the CDR3 is TGTGCCAGCAGCATTAAGGAGACCCAGTACTTC.

The CDR3 reads CASSRQGQDTQYF. DNA of the CDR3: TGTGCCAGCAGCCGACAGGGACAAGATACGCAGTATTTT. The chain combines TRBV5-6 with TRBJ2-3, with 7 bases aligning to TRBD1. The CDR3 totals 13 residues. Trimming took 4 bases from V and 5 from J; bases not matched to a gene: 4. Germline values: CDR1 SGHDT, CDR2 YYEEEE. Using reference TRBV5-6 and TRBJ2-3 for the parts outside the CDR3, the full variable domain is DAGVTQSPTHLIKTRGQQVTLRCSPKSGHDTVSWYQQALGQGPQFIFQYYEEEERQRGNFPDRFSGHQFPNYSSELNVNALLLGDSALYLCASSRQGQDTQYFGPGTRLTVL.

The chain uses TRBV28 and TRBJ1-4, with 7 bases that match TRBD1. CDR3 length: 11 amino acids. The ends lost 6 bases at V and 14 bases at J; junction bases unmatched: 6. Germline CDR1 and CDR2: MDHEN and SYDVKM. This chain's CDR3 is CASSPDRVLFF. The CDR3 coding sequence is TGTGCCAGCAGCCCCGACAGGGTCCTGTTTTTT.

The chain joins TRBV7-2 to TRBJ2-3; maybe TRBD2 (6 bases). The CDR3 is made up of 17 amino acids. The V and J ends lost 6 bases and 1 base respectively, with 20 bases between them. CDR1 is SGHTA and CDR2 is FQGNSA in the germline V gene. The DNA for the CDR3 is TGTGCCAGCAGTTCCTTGGGAGGCGGGATCGGCACAGATACGCAGTATTTT. It specifies CASSSLGGGIGTDTQYF.

This clone came up a few times. The J gene is TRBJ1-2, the V gene TRBV11-2, with D hard to call. Trimming took off 5 bases at V and 7 bases at J, with 14 bases between the two ends. This CDR3 is built from 13 residues. The germline gives CDR1 SGHAT, CDR2 FQNNGV. CDR3 nucleotide sequence: TGTGCCAGCAGCCCCCCCCTAGGGTTTGGCTACACCTTC. It encodes CASSPPLGFGYTF.

The chain carries TRBV6-5 and TRBJ2-7; 9 bases line up with TRBD1. The V gene's germline CDR1 is MNHEY and CDR2 SVGAGI. With V trimmed by 7 bases and J by 4 bases, 8 bases remained unmatched. There are 14 residues in the CDR3. CDR3 DNA: TGTGCCAGCACTGGCCGGGACAGGGCATACGAGCAGTACTTC. Protein: CASTGRDRAYEQYF.

The chain uses TRBV7-3 and TRBJ2-1; possibly TRBD2 for D (6 bases). This CDR3 comprises 16 residues. In germline, CDR1 is SGHTA, CDR2 FQGTGA. The V end lost 5 bases, the J end lost 4 bases, and 18 bases lay between the germline ends. CDR3 DNA: TGTGCCAGCAGCCCGCAGGGTGGGGCGGGGTACAATGAGCAGTTCTTC. As protein: CASSPQGGAGYNEQFF.

This clone has a handful of counts. This chain links TRBV2 with TRBJ2-6; 10 bases match TRBD2. The junction had 7 bases not matched to a gene; V was cut back by 6 bases and J by 2 bases. The germline gives CDR1 SNHLY, CDR2 FYNNEI. CDR3 size: 17 residues. The CDR3 region is CASRSQAGGAGANVLTF. DNA of the CDR3: TGTGCCAGCAGATCTCAAGCGGGAGGGGCTGGGGCCAACGTCCTGACTTTC. Together with reference TRBV2 and TRBJ2-6, the CDR3 gives the full variable domain: EPEVTQTPSHQVTQMGQEVILRCVPISNHLYFYWYRQILGQKVEFLVSFYNNEISEKSEIFDDQFSVERPDGSNFTLKIRSTKLEDSAMYFCASRSQAGGAGANVLTFGAGSRLTVL.